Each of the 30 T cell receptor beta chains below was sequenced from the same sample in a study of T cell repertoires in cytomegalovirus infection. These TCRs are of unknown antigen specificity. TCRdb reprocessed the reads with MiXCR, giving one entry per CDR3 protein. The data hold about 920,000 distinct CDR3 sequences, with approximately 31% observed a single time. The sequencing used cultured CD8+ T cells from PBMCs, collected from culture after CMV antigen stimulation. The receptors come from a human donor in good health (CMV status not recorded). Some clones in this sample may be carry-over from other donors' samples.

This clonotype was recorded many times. Written as DNA, the CDR3 is TGTGCCAGTAGTATCCCTGGCATCCTTGGAGGTGAAGCTTTCTTT. Amino acid sequence: CASSIPGILGGEAFF. The chain joins TRBV19 to TRBJ1-1; D gene unclear. Trimming took off 3 bases at V and 7 bases at J, with 18 bases between the two ends. The V gene's germline CDR1 is LNHDA and CDR2 SQIVND (reference sequence). The CDR3 has 15 amino acids. Together with reference TRBV19 and TRBJ1-1, the CDR3 gives the full variable domain: DGGITQSPKYLFRKEGQNVTLSCEQNLNHDAMYWYRQDPGQGLRLIYYSQIVNDFQKGDIAEGYSVSREKKESFPLTVTSAQKNPTAFYLCASSIPGILGGEAFFGQGTRLTVV.

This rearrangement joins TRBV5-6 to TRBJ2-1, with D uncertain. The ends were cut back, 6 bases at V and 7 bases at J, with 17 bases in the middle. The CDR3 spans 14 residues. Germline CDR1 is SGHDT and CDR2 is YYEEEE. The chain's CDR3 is CASNGVATLNEQFF. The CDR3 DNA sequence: TGTGCCAGCAACGGCGTCGCAACCTTAAATGAGCAGTTCTTC.

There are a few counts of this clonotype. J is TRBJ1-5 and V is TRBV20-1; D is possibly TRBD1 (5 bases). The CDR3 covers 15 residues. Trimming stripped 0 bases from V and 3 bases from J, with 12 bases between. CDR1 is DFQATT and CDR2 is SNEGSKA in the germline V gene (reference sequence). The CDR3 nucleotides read TGCAGTGCTAGAGATGAAGGGGAGAACAATCAGCCCCAGCATTTT. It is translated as CSARDEGENNQPQHF.

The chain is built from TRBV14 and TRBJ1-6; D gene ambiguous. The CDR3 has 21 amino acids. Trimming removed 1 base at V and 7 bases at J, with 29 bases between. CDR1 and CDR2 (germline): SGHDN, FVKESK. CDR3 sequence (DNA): TGTGCCAGCAGCCAAGCCGCTAGTTTGGTCAGGCCCGACCTCTTAAATTCACCCCTCCACTTT. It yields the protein CASSQAASLVRPDLLNSPLHF.

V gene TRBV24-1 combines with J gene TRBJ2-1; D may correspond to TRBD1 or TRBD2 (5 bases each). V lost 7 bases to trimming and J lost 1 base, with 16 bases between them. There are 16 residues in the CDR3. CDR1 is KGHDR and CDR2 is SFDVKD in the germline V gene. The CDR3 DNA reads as TGTGCCACCAGCTCTCCCGGGGCAGGGTCCTACAATGAGCAGTTCTTC. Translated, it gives CATSSPGAGSYNEQFF.

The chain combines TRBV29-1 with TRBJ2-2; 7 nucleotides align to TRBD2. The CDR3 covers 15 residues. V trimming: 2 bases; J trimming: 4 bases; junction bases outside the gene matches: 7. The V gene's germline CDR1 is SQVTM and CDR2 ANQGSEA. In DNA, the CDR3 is TGCAGCGTTGAATCGGGGGAGGGGAGCACCGGGGAGCTGTTTTTT. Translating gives CSVESGEGSTGELFF.

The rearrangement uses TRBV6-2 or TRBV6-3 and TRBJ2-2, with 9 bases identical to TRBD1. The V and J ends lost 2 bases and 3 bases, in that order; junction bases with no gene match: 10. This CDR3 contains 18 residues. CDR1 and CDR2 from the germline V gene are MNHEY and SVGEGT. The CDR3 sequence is CASSYRDREVGYTGELFF. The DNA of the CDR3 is TGTGCCAGCAGTTACAGGGACAGGGAAGTCGGTTACACCGGGGAGCTGTTTTTT.

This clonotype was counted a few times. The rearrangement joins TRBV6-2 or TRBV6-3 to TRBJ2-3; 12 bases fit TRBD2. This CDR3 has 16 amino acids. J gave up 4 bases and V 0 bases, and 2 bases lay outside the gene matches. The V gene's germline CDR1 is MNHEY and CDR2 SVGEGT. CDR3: CASSYSTSGGPDTQYF. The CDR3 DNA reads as TGTGCCAGCAGTTACTCGACTAGCGGGGGCCCAGATACGCAGTATTTT.

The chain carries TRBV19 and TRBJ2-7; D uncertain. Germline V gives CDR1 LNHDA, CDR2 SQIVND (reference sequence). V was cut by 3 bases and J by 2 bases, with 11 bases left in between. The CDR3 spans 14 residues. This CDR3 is CASSISSGPYEQYF. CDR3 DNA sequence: TGTGCCAGTAGTATCTCCTCCGGGCCCTACGAGCAGTACTTC.

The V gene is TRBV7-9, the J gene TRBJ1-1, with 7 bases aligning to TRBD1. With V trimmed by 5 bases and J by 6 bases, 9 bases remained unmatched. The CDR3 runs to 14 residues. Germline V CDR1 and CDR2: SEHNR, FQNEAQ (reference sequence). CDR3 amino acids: CASSPDRADPEAFF. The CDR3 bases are TGTGCCAGCAGCCCCGACAGGGCGGACCCTGAAGCTTTCTTT.

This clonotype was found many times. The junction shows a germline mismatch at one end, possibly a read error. The CDR3 DNA follows: TGCGCCAGCAGCCAAGGTGGCTTGGGACAGGGGACTGAGGAGTTCTTC. Encoded protein: CASSQGGLGQGTEEFF. This chain uses TRBV4-1 with TRBJ2-1, with 10 bases fitting TRBD1. The CDR3 length is 16 residues. Per germline, CDR1 MGHRA and CDR2 YSYEKL.

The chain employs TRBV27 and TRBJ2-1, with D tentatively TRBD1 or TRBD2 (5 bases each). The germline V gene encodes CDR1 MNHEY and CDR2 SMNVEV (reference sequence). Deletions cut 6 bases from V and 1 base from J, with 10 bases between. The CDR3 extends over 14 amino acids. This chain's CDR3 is CASSTGASYNEQFF. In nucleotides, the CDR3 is TGTGCCAGCAGCACCGGGGCGTCCTACAATGAGCAGTTCTTC.

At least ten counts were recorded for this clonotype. The CDR3 nucleotides are TGTGCCAGCAGCCACGTGGGACAGGGGTACAATGAGCAGTTCTTC. Translated: CASSHVGQGYNEQFF. J is TRBJ2-1 and V is TRBV7-9; 10 bases map to TRBD1. This CDR3 comprises 15 residues. The germline gives CDR1 SEHNR, CDR2 FQNEAQ (reference sequence). The junction had 5 bases not matched to a gene; V was cut back by 5 bases and J by 4 bases.

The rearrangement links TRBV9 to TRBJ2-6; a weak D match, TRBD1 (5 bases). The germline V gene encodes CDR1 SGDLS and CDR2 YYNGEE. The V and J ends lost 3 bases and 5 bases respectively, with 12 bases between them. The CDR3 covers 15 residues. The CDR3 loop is CASSGGHYRANVLTF. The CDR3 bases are TGTGCCAGCAGCGGAGGACACTACAGGGCCAACGTCCTGACTTTC.

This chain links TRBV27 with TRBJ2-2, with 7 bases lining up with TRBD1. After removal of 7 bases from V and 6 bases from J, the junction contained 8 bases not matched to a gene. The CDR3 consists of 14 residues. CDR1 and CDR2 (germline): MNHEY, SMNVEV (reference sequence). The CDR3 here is CASNFNRGSGELFF. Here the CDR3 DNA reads TGTGCCAGCAATTTTAACAGGGGATCCGGGGAGCTGTTTTTT.

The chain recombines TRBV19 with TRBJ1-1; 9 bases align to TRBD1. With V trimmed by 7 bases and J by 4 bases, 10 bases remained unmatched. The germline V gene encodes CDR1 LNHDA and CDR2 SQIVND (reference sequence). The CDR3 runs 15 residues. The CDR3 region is CASTKNRGRLTEAFF. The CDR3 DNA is TGTGCCAGTACTAAAAACAGGGGGCGCCTCACTGAAGCTTTCTTT.

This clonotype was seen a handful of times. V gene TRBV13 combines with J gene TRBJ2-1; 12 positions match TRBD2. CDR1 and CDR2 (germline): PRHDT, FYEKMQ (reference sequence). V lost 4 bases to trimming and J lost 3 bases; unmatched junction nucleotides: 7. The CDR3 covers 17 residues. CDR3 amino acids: CASSSETSGGLYNEQFF. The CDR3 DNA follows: TGTGCCAGCAGCTCCGAGACTAGCGGGGGACTCTACAATGAGCAGTTCTTC.

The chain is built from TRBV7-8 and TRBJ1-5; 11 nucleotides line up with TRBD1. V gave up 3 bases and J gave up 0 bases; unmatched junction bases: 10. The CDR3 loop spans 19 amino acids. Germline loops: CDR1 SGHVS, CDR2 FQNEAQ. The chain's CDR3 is CASSLNRDRGTYSNQPQHF. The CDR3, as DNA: TGTGCCAGCAGCTTGAATCGGGACAGGGGGACCTATAGCAATCAGCCCCAGCATTTT.

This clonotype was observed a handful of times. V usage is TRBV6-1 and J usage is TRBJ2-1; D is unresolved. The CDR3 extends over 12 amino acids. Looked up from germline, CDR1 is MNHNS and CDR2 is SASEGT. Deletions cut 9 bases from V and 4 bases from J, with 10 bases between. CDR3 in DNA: TGTGCCAGTACAGACGGGTACAATGAGCAGTTCTTC. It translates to CASTDGYNEQFF.

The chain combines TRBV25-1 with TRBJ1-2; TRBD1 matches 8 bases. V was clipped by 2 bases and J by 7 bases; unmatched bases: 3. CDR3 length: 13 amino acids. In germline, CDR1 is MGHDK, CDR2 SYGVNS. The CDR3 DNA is TGTGCCAGCAGTGAACGACAGGGGACTGGCTACACCTTC. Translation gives CASSERQGTGYTF.

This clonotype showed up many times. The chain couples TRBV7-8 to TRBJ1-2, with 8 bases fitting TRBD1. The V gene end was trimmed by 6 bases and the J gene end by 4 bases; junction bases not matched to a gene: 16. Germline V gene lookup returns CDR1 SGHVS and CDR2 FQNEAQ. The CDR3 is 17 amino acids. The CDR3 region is CASSVRDRRAVLYGYTF. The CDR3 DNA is TGTGCCAGCAGTGTCCGGGACAGGAGGGCAGTTCTCTATGGCTACACCTTC. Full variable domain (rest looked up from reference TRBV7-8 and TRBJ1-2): GAGVSQSPRYKVAKRGQDVALRCDPISGHVSLFWYQQALGQGPEFLTYFQNEAQLDKSGLPSDRFFAERPEGSVSTLKIQRTQQEDSAVYLCASSVRDRRAVLYGYTFGSGTRLTVV.

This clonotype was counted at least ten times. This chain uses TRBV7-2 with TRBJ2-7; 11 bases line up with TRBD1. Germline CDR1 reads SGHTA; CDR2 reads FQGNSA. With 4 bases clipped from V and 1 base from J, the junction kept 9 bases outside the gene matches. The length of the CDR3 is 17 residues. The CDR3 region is CASSSTLGTGGSYEQYF. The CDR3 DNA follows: TGTGCCAGCAGCTCCACCCTCGGGACAGGGGGTTCCTACGAGCAGTACTTC.

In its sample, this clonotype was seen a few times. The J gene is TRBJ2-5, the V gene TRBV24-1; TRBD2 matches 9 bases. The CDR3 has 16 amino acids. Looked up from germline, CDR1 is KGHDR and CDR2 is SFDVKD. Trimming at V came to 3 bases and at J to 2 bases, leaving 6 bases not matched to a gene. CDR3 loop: CATSDRAGGSQETQYF. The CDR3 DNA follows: TGTGCCACCAGTGATCGAGCGGGGGGCTCGCAAGAGACCCAGTACTTC.

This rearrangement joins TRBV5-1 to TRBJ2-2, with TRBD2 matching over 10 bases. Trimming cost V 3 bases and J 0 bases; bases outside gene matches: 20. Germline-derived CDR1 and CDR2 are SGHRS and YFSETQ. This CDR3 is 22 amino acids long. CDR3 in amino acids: CASSSPEPIHRTSGANTGELFF. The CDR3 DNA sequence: TGCGCCAGCAGCTCCCCCGAGCCCATTCATAGGACTAGCGGAGCGAACACCGGGGAGCTGTTTTTT.

CDR3 amino acids: CASSLKGNSYEQYF. Here the CDR3 DNA reads TGTGCCAGCAGCCTGAAGGGAAACTCCTACGAGCAGTACTTC. This chain uses TRBV2 with TRBJ2-7; D is unclear. CDR3 length: 14 amino acids. In germline, CDR1 is SNHLY, CDR2 FYNNEI. The V and J ends lost 6 bases and 0 bases respectively, with 12 bases between them.

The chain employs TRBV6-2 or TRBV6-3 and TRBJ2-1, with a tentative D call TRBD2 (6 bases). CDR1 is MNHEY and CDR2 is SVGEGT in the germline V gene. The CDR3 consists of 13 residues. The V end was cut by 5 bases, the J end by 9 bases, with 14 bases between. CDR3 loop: CASSVGTHFEQFF. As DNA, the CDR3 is TGTGCCAGCAGTGTAGGGACTCACTTTGAGCAGTTCTTC.

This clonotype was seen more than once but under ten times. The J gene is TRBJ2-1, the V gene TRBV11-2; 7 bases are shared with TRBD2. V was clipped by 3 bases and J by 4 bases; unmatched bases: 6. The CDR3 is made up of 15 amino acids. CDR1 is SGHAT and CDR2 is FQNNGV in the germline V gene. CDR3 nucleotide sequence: TGTGCCAGCAGCTTTAGACGGGGGGAATACAATGAGCAGTTCTTC. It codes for CASSFRRGEYNEQFF.

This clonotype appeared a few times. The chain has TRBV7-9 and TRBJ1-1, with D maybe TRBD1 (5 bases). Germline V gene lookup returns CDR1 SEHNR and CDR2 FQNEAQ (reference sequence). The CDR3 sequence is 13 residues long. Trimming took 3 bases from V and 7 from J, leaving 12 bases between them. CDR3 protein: CASSFLQENEAFF. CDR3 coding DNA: TGTGCCAGCAGCTTTCTACAGGAGAATGAAGCTTTCTTT. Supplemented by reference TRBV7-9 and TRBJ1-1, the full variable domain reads DTGVSQNPRHKITKRGQNVTFRCDPISEHNRLYWYRQTLGQGPEFLTYFQNEAQLEKSRLLSDRFSAERPKGSFSTLEIQRTEQGDSAMYLCASSFLQENEAFFGQGTRLTVV.

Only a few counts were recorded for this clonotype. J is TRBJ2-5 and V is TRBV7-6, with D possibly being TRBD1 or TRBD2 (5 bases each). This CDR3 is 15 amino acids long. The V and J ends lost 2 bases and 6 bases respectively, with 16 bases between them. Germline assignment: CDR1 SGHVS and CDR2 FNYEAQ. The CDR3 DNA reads TGTGCCAGCAGCTTACGAGGGGTCCAGGGCCAGACCCAGTACTTC. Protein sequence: CASSLRGVQGQTQYF.

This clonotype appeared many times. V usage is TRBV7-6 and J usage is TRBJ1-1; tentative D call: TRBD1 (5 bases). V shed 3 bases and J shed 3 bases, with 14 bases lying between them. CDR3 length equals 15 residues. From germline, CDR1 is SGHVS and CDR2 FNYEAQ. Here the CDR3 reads CASSLRGGRYTEAFF. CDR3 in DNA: TGTGCCAGCAGCTTGAGGGGCGGAAGGTACACTGAAGCTTTCTTT.